The following is a T cell receptor (beta chain) sequence with its context. Its antigen is not known. Primers: 60 Vbeta forward and 13 Jbeta reverse. Only in-frame clones appear in the TCRdb table, and some are missing; sequencing was by immunoSEQ multiplex PCR. The sample contains about 130,000 clones, more than 80% of which appear only once. The data are from a study of cytomegalovirus exposure and HLA in healthy donors. The wider study: Approximately 200 million T cells yielded under 130 million unique TCR beta sequences in earlier analysis. Study outcomes and limitations: Trimming of TCR beta V- and J-genes showed a link, identified in a later analysis, to a missense DCLRE1C variant. On later analysis, the bulk of CMV-associated TCR beta chains appeared to be HLA-restricted.

The sequenced material came from PBMCs. The source is a woman aged 25 to 39 in good health and CMV-seropositive.

CDR3 region: CASSKSDSTNEKLFF. The CDR3 DNA reads TGTGCCAGCAGCAAATCCGACAGTACTAATGAAAAACTGTTTTTT. V is TRBV21-1 and J is TRBJ1-4; the table calls TRBD1, which could not be checked here. TRBV21-1 is a listed pseudogene. The CDR3 has 15 residues.